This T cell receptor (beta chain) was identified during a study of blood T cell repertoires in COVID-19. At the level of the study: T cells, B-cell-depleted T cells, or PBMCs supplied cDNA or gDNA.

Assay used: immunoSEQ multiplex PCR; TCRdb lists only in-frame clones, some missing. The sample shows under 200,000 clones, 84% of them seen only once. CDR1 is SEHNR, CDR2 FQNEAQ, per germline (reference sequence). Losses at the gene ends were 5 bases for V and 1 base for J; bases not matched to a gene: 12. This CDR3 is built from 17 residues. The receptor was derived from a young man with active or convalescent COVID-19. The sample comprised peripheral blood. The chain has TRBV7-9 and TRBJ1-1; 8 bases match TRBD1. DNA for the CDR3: TGTGCCAGCAGCCCCAGACAGGGGAAGGAGTGGAACACTGAAGCTTTCTTT. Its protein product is CASSPRQGKEWNTEAFF.